The 8 T cell receptor beta chains reported below all come from one sample, sequenced in a study of T cells in localized non-small cell lung cancer (dated by TCRdb to about 2020). Libraries were constructed by the immunoSEQ multiplex PCR assay. TCRdb holds this immuneACCESS table with in-frame rearrangements only. Some clones are missing; in checked studies, unresolved V genes explain under half, and the rest has no known cause. The sample includes 75,000 to 95,000 clones, with about nine tenths observed a single time. The ten largest clones add up to about 15% of the sample. This specimen was peripheral blood, taken before any cancer treatment. All receptors derive from a man aged 35 to 69 with stage I squamous cell lung carcinoma.

The chain uses TRBV7-2 and TRBJ1-2; 9 bases fit TRBD1. V gave up 5 bases and J gave up 3 bases; unmatched junction bases: 10. Germline V gives CDR1 SGHTA, CDR2 FQGNSA. This CDR3 has 16 residues. The CDR3 sequence is CASSQKPGQGDYGYTF. CDR3 coding DNA: TGTGCCAGCAGCCAAAAGCCGGGACAGGGAGACTATGGCTACACCTTC.

V and J are TRBV5-4 and TRBJ1-2; maybe TRBD1 (5 bases). CDR3 length equals 13 residues. With 4 bases removed from V and 4 bases from J, the gap between germline ends came to 11 bases. Germline loops: CDR1 SGHNT, CDR2 YYREEE (reference sequence). The CDR3 sequence: CASSLTGSYGYTF. CDR3 DNA: TGTGCCAGCAGCCTAACAGGTTCCTATGGCTACACCTTC.

The chain uses TRBV10-3 and TRBJ1-3; maybe TRBD1 (6 bases). Trimming pared 7 bases from V and 6 bases from J, leaving 13 bases between. Germline V gives CDR1 ENHRY, CDR2 SYGVKD. CDR3 size: 13 residues. The CDR3 nucleotides are TGTGCCATCATGCCCGGGGGGGCAAACACCATATATTTT. This sequence encodes CAIMPGGANTIYF.

The CDR3 is CASKGEGRQETQYF. DNA for the CDR3: TGTGCCAGCAAAGGAGAGGGGAGACAAGAGACCCAGTACTTC. This sequence joins TRBV2 and TRBJ2-5, with D perhaps assigned TRBD1 or TRBD2 (5 bases each). V shed 7 bases and J shed 2 bases, with 14 bases lying between them. Per germline, CDR1 SNHLY and CDR2 FYNNEI. The CDR3 has 14 residues. The full variable domain, rest sourced from reference TRBV2 and TRBJ2-5, is EPEVTQTPSHQVTQMGQEVILRCVPISNHLYFYWYRQILGQKVEFLVSFYNNEISEKSEIFDDQFSVERPDGSNFTLKIRSTKLEDSAMYFCASKGEGRQETQYFGPGTRLLVL.

V gene TRBV5-1 combines with J gene TRBJ1-1; 12 bases line up with TRBD1. Germline trimming cut 4 bases from V and 1 base from J; bases unmatched to any gene: 5. The CDR3 sequence is 16 residues long. From germline, CDR1 is SGHRS and CDR2 YFSETQ. In DNA form, the CDR3 reads TGCGCCAGCAGCCGGGACAGGGGGCATCGGAACACTGAAGCTTTCTTT. It yields the protein CASSRDRGHRNTEAFF.

The gene calls are TRBV6-5 and TRBJ1-2; 7 bases are a match to TRBD1. Germline CDR1 is MNHEY and CDR2 is SVGAGI. J gave up 14 bases and V 2 bases, and 8 bases lay outside the gene matches. CDR3 length: 12 amino acids. In nucleotides, the CDR3 is TGTGCCAGCAGTTACGGCAGGGGGAGAGGGACCTTC. This encodes CASSYGRGRGTF.

This sequence joins TRBV7-2 and TRBJ1-1, with 7 bases that match TRBD1. CDR3 length: 17 residues. The V and J ends lost 3 bases and 1 base, in that order; junction bases with no gene match: 11. The V gene's germline CDR1 is SGHTA and CDR2 FQGNSA. The CDR3 loop is CASSFEGALKTNTEAFF. The DNA for the CDR3 is TGTGCCAGCAGCTTTGAGGGGGCCTTGAAAACGAACACTGAAGCTTTCTTT.

This clone was counted many times. This chain links TRBV10-1 with TRBJ1-1; perhaps TRBD1 as D (6 bases). CDR3 size: 13 residues. The V end was cut by 6 bases, the J end by 0 bases, with 8 bases between. Germline V lookup: CDR1 WNHNN, CDR2 SYGVQD (reference sequence). This CDR3 reads CASSRGVNTEAFF. The CDR3 DNA sequence: TGCGCCAGCAGCAGGGGAGTGAACACTGAAGCTTTCTTT.